This entry features one T cell receptor beta chain sequence. This clonotype was recorded a few times. Its cognate antigen has yet to be identified. Per-base qualities were not stored, and no clone one base away is much larger. This specimen comes from a study of blood T cells in healthy people across ages (dated by TCRdb to 2014 to 2015). Regarding the research as a whole: In model experiments, template switching captured roughly one uniquely barcoded TCR beta cDNA molecule for every two T cells. To track age-related changes in TCR beta repertoire diversity, the study relied on deep sequencing normalized with unique cDNA molecular identifiers. Four age groups were formed from the donors: young (average approximately 15 years), middle-aged (less than 40), aged (approximately 60) and long-lived (about 75). To avoid experimental bias, donors of different ages were distributed randomly across sequencing lanes. Two additional independent replicas of 1 million unique cDNA reads from the same blood draw were analyzed for two donors (one aged 18 to 30 and one aged 80 or older).

Study-wide conclusions, independent of this receptor: Conclusive comparison of naive and antigen-experienced compartments was prevented by the profiling of bulk unsorted PBMCs. Total diversity estimates from one million sequenced T cells were considered lower bounds and underestimates. Compared with the aged group, the long-lived group had more naive CD4+ T cells, fewer expanded clones and increased TCR diversity, suggesting age selection. Observed TCR beta diversity correlated strongly with the percentage of naive T cells measured by flow cytometry. Observed TCR beta diversity per million T cells fell roughly linearly with age, and a significant reduction was already apparent by age about 38. Donor CMV infection status was unknown, potentially confounding age-related changes in expanded clonotypes.

The approximately 39 donors, aged about 6 to 95 years, were systemically healthy Caucasian individuals from Russia. Each donor gave roughly 9.5 milliliters of peripheral blood, collected into EDTA-treated Vacutainer tubes. Ficoll-Paque density-gradient centrifugation was used to isolate PBMCs, with at least 6 million obtained per sample. Trizol reagent was used to extract total RNA from PBMCs, with at least 5.5 micrograms per sample. Naive CD45RAhigh/CD27high T cell percentages were measured by flow cytometry on a PBMC aliquot from every donor. The germline V gene gives CDR1 as SGHTA and CDR2 as FQGNSA. The CDR3, cysteine through phenylalanine, is 16 amino acids long. Only the CDR3 DNA stays, 48 bases, in frame from base 1. Between the V and J ends, shortened by 5 bases and 3 bases respectively, the junction contains 18 bases. To prepare the library, 5' RACE was applied. Sequenced on an Illumina HiSeq 2500. A second PCR of about 7 to 12 cycles was run with a J-beta primer mix and a sample-barcoded 5' primer. A template-switch 5' adaptor carrying 12 random nucleotides introduced a unique molecular identifier onto each TCR beta cDNA molecule. Each sample yielded at least 2.5 million CDR3-containing paired-end reads. First-strand cDNA synthesis was performed from all RNA using the Mint cDNA synthesis kit, with priming by a TRBC-specific oligonucleotide. Following uracil-DNA glycosylase treatment, all cDNA underwent a first 18-cycle PCR with the universal primers M1SS and BC2_uni_R. The paper's data handling went like this. Each sample was normalized by randomly selecting 1 million high-quality reads, each carrying a distinct molecular identifier. Instead of being binned into consensus sequences, reads that shared molecular identifiers were thrown out. MiTCR, with a Q25 quality threshold and the strictest error-elimination algorithm, was used for CDR3 identification, clonotype clustering and error correction. A nonparametric unseen species model with Euler transformation was used to estimate a lower bound on total TCR beta diversity. Starting from the raw public reads, TCRdb applied fastp trimming at Q25, assembled clones with MiXCR and retained in-frame beta chains. Each record represents a unique CDR3 protein, reported with the most common genes and DNA among its rows. TCRdb's processing, not the authors' own work, is the source of the V and J calls. Counted in this sample were around 1,500,000 distinct CDR3 sequences; 35% to 45% of them appeared once. 7.9% of the sample comes from the top ten.

Sequenced input: blood. This TCR was sampled from a woman aged 18-29 years in good health. This sequence uses TRBV7-2 and TRBJ2-3, with TRBD2 tentatively as D gene (7 bases match). The DNA sequence is given as TGTGCCAGCAGCCAAAGGTGGGGGGGCTTAACAGATACGCAGTATTTT. The resulting protein is CASSQRWGGLTDTQYF.